This T cell receptor beta chain appears in the sequencing data of a study of shared clonotypes between healthy human individuals (dated by TCRdb to the early 2020s). The study in broad terms: The cohort included a few men and a couple of women between 18 and 49 years of age. For each donor, CD4 naive and CD4 memory were each given three plates, CD8 naive was given two plates, and CD8 memory was given one plate. Blood TCR repertoires of a handful of healthy adults were deeply sequenced to estimate repertoire size and the extent of clonotype sharing between individuals. Different laboratories and diverse techniques were used to prepare libraries and sequence TCR repertoires, to increase sequencing depth and limit assay-specific biases. Leukapheresis yielded between about 0.94 and 8.9 billion PBMCs per donor. The research as a whole found: Across four donors, approximately 5% of naive CD4, approximately 3.6% of naive CD8, approximately 2.5% of memory CD4, and over 0.35% of memory CD8 clonotypes were shared. Only blood was sampled, and tissue TCR repertoires likely differ from those in blood. Compared with non-shared clonotypes, clonotypes shared by all four sorted-subset donors had higher generation probabilities. Rarefaction of sorted-subset datasets indicated incomplete sequencing despite the large sequencing depth. Pairwise subsampling led to the expectation that sequencing depth would affect the degree of clonotype sharing among donors. Estimated clonotype richness was generally larger for naive than for memory subsets. The small number of donors limited the genetic and exposure-history diversity represented.

The donors were healthy, HIV-negative adults who had no recently reported acute infections or vaccinations. Only Caucasian adults living in Nashville, Tennessee, USA were represented among the donors. CD4+ T cells were enriched by magnetic negative selection, after which naive cells were positively selected on CD45RA and the negative fraction was taken as the memory subset. Blood was collected by leukapheresis, and PBMCs were isolated by Ficoll-Histopaque density gradient centrifugation and then cryopreserved in liquid nitrogen vapor phase. Analytical flow cytometry was used to check the purity and quantity of each magnetically sorted T cell population. Genomic DNA was isolated from each sorted fraction and quantified by UV absorbance on a Nanodrop 2000c. Using the deep immunoSEQ assay, TCR CDR3 regions were amplified from genomic DNA by multiplex PCR. Extracted genomic DNA from each cell subset was spread evenly across all wells of several immunoSEQ 96-well plates, with each plate serving as a replicate. For sorted subsets, each replicate PCR was loaded with roughly 190 ng genomic DNA, equivalent to some 31,000 T cell genomes. Purified libraries were measured with a Qubit 3.0 fluorometer, size-checked on a Bioanalyzer 2100, and measured again with the KAPA Library Quantification kit. Each immunoSEQ 96-well plate was sequenced on its own single-read 150-cycle Illumina NextSeq 550 flow cell. The paper's data handling went like this. Because the immunoSEQ output held only junctional sequences and lacked quality scores, the filtering could not match the filtering applied to full-length reads. To assign V/J genes and CDR3, sequences were annotated using PyIR, a Python wrapper for IgBLAST v1.9, with IMGT germline references. Reads were filtered out if the reads had weak V/J assignments (E-value above 1e-6), no CDR3, stop codons, out-of-frame junctions, or ambiguous translated residues. A V3J clonotype was defined by an identical inferred V gene, J gene, and CDR3 amino acid sequence. Percentage overlap between repertoires was computed as shared unique clonotypes divided by the size of the smaller repertoire. Three approaches were used to assess repertoire richness: RTK rarefaction, the Chao1 estimator, and Recon v2.1 estimates of unobserved clonotypes. Generation probabilities for all TCRbeta clonotypes obtained by the gDNA method from a handful of donors were computed using OLGA. In its TCRdb copy, this immuneACCESS table keeps in-frame sequences only and misses some clones. Where compared with another copy, unresolved V genes explain less than half of these, and the others have no known cause. V and J calls and clone size come straight from that table; D and trimming were deduced from the DNA. This sample has around 2.3 million clones in its table, and nearly 97% of those were observed once. Jointly, the top ten make up 0.13% of the sample.

There are 13 amino acids in the CDR3, from cysteine to phenylalanine inclusive. The only DNA kept is the CDR3, 39 bases in frame from the first base. The CDR1 and CDR2 encoded by the germline V gene are KGHSH and LQKENI. Trimmed from V: 6 bases; trimmed from J: 6 bases; junction bases lacking a gene match: 7. As for this clone: Its target antigen remains unknown. Per-base qualities were not stored, and no clone one base away is much larger.

The source of this sequence is a man aged 18 to 30 in good health. The chain is assembled from TRBV18 and TRBJ1-2; TRBD1 matches 7 bases in the middle. Sequenced sample: naive CD4+ T cells sorted from blood. The meaning of the sample's cell subset or site label: CD45RA+ positively selected. CDR3 protein: CASSLGGRDGYTF. Read as DNA, the sequence is TGTGCCAGCTCCCTAGGGGGCCGGGATGGCTACACCTTC.